This T cell receptor beta chain is drawn from a study of shared clonotypes between healthy human individuals. Profiled with immunoSEQ multiplex PCR; TCRdb holds only in-frame clones, not every one. The sample holds 2 million to 2.5 million clones, 90% to 97% seen once. Study-wide points: Sharing across several donors was seen in approximately 5.2% of naive CD4 clonotypes.

The V end was cut by 0 bases, the J end by 0 bases, with 14 bases between. The length of the CDR3 is 16 residues. CDR1 and CDR2 from the germline V gene are SQVTM and ANQGSEA. Regarding this clone: Antigen specificity is unknown.

The sequence was obtained from a man younger than 30 in good health. The genes are TRBV29-1 and TRBJ1-2; weak D call: TRBD1 (5 bases). Sequencing used naive CD4+ T cells sorted from blood. As for subset: CD45RA+ positively selected. The CDR3: CSVEEGSGGSNYGYTF. The CDR3 region has the DNA TGCAGCGTTGAAGAAGGTTCCGGGGGATCTAACTATGGCTACACCTTC. Using reference TRBV29-1 and TRBJ1-2 for the parts outside the CDR3, the full variable domain is SAVISQKPSRDICQRGTSLTIQCQVDSQVTMMFWYRQQPGQSLTLIATANQGSEATYESGFVIDKFPISRPNLTFSTLTVSNMSPEDSSIYLCSVEEGSGGSNYGYTFGSGTRLTVV.